This TCR beta chain comes out of a study of blood T cell repertoires in COVID-19 (dated by TCRdb to 2018 to 2020). With respect to the entire study: Samples from collaborators originated in the United States, Italy and Spain and spanned both the acute and convalescent phases of COVID-19. The material from the prospective study consisted of cDNA or gDNA derived from T cells, B-cell-depleted T cells, or PBMCs. Subjects who had been exposed to COVID-19, were actively infected with it, or had recovered from it provided the deeply sampled blood TCRbeta repertoires that made up the dataset. The repertoires were released in a freely available public database meant as a resource for research on the immune response to SARS-CoV-2. Samples came from the ongoing ImmuneRACE study (first 160 participants) plus 1,254 subjects from 6 global collaborators. The sample metadata nearly always contained a de-identified subject ID, COVID-19 status, age in years and sex. Where available, HLA class I and class II types were obtained from metadata supplied by the sample provider rather than from assay-based typing. What the authors observed across the whole study: The amount of clinical and demographic metadata varied by source and participant and was provided uncurated.

TCRbeta CDR3 regions were amplified from genomic DNA using the immunoSEQ Assay, a bias-controlled multiplex PCR. Under the source paper's analysis protocol: The number of nucleated cells in each sample was estimated from the amplification of reference gene primers within the assay. To quantify the absolute abundance of each unique TCRbeta CDR3 rearrangement, sequence reads were collapsed and filtered. For each sample, productive Simpson clonality was calculated as the square root of Simpson's diversity index over productive rearrangements. TCRdb obtained this table from immuneACCESS and retained in-frame rearrangements with V and J assigned. These tables miss some clones; where compared with another copy, unresolved V genes account for less than half of the shortfall, and the remainder is unexplained. V and J calls and clone size are copied from that table; D and trimming were computed from the DNA. A total of some 210,000 clones appear in this sample, almost 85% of them only once. The top ten constitute roughly 12% of the sample.

Notes on this clone: The target of this receptor is not known. No much larger clone is present one base from it, and per-base qualities are unavailable.

The germline V gene sets CDR1 to SGHAT and CDR2 to FQNNGV. Including the terminal cysteine and phenylalanine, the CDR3 comprises 15 residues. The only DNA kept is the CDR3, 45 bases in frame from the first base. Cut back by 0 bases and 3 bases, the V and J ends lie 11 bases apart. Collaborating institutions collected whole blood in K2EDTA tubes following their own protocols. For TCRbeta analysis, collaborators shipped samples as frozen whole blood, isolated PBMCs, or DNA extracted from either of those sample types. This chain is built from TRBV11-2 and TRBJ1-1; TRBD1 is possibly the D segment (5 matching bases). The TCR was taken from a woman aged 40-49 years with acute or convalescent COVID-19. The source material was peripheral blood. Here the CDR3 is given as CASSLEGGFDTEAFF. The bases are TGTGCCAGCAGCTTAGAGGGGGGTTTTGACACTGAAGCTTTCTTT.